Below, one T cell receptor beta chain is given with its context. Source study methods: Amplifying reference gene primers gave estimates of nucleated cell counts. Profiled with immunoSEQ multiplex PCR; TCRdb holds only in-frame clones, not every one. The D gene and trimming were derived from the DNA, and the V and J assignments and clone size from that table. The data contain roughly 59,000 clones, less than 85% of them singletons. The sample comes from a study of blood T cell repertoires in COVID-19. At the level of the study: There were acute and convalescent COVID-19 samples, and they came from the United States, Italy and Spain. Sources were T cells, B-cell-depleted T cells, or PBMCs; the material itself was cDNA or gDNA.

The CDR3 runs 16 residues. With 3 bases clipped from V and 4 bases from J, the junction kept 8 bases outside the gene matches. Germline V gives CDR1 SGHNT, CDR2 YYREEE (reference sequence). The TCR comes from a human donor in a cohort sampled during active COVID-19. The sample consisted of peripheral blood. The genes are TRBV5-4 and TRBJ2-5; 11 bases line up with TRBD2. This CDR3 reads CASSSLTSGNRETQYF. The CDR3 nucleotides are TGTGCCAGCAGCTCATTGACTAGCGGGAATAGAGAGACCCAGTACTTC.